Below, 2 T cell receptor beta chains from the same sample are listed, as sequenced in a study of T-cell memory formation after mild COVID-19. In TCRdb, the 5' RACE reads were re-called with MiXCR into one record per CDR3 protein. Of some 350,000 distinct CDR3 sequences listed, approximately 15% are singletons. The specimen was PBMCs or a T cell subset sorted from them (not recorded which). All receptors come from a man aged 18 to 29 who had mild COVID-19 (a few samples of this study predate the infection). Cell type and time point are not known.

The rearrangement uses TRBV9 and TRBJ1-1; D is perhaps TRBD1 (6 bases). The ends were cut back, 0 bases at V and 4 bases at J, with 19 bases in the middle. CDR1 SGDLS and CDR2 YYNGEE come from the germline V gene. The CDR3 spans 17 residues. The CDR3 nucleotides are TGTGCCAGCAGCGTAGACACCGGGGACAACTTTCCCACTGAAGCTTTCTTT. It codes for CASSVDTGDNFPTEAFF.

In its sample, this clonotype was seen a few times. The V call is TRBV5-4, the J call TRBJ2-5, with 9 bases lining up with TRBD2. Germline values: CDR1 SGHNT, CDR2 YYREEE (reference sequence). The CDR3 contains 13 residues. Losses at the gene ends were 4 bases for V and 9 bases for J; bases not matched to a gene: 7. The DNA for the CDR3 is TGTGCCAGCAGCGGTAGCGGGGGTAGGGCCCAGTACTTC. Its translation: CASSGSGGRAQYF.